Each of the 28 T cell receptor beta chains below was sequenced from the same sample in a study of cytomegalovirus exposure and HLA in healthy donors. It was with 60 Vbeta and 13 Jbeta primers that the PCR ran. This table comes from immunoSEQ multiplex PCR, and its TCRdb copy is limited to in-frame clones, with some not included. The sample records some 110,000 clones, about 80% being singletons. Sequencing input: PBMCs. The receptors were gathered from a man aged 35-49 years in good health and CMV-seronegative.

The chain is built from TRBV6-1 and TRBJ2-7; 7 positions match TRBD1. With V trimmed by 7 bases and J by 2 bases, 8 bases remained unmatched. This CDR3 has 14 residues. Germline V gene data show CDR1 as MNHNS and CDR2 as SASEGT. CDR3 region: CASTGQVATYEQYF. The CDR3 coding sequence is TGTGCCAGCACCGGACAGGTCGCCACCTACGAGCAGTACTTC.

The chain employs TRBV2 and TRBJ2-3; tentatively, D is TRBD1 (5 bases). The CDR3 covers 14 residues. V was clipped by 7 bases and J by 6 bases, with 17 bases between them. The germline V gene has CDR1 SNHLY and CDR2 FYNNEI. The CDR3 nucleotides read TGTGCCAGCACATCGGTGGGGCAGTGGGATACGCAGTATTTT. Its translation is CASTSVGQWDTQYF.

CDR3 region: CASSLGTGAYEQYF. CDR3 nucleotides: TGTGCCAGCAGCTTAGGGACAGGCGCCTACGAGCAGTACTTC. The chain is built from TRBV11-2 and TRBJ2-7; 7 bases are a match to TRBD1. V shed 1 base and J 2 bases; nucleotides not matched to a gene: 2. Germline V lookup: CDR1 SGHAT, CDR2 FQNNGV. The CDR3 runs 14 residues.

The V gene is TRBV30, the J gene TRBJ1-6, with 10 positions matching TRBD1. This CDR3 comprises 16 residues. Germline V gene sequence: CDR1 GTSNPN, CDR2 SVGIG (reference sequence). Trimming at V came to 2 bases and at J to 10 bases, leaving 11 bases not matched to a gene. CDR3 loop: CAWSLLTGTGVSPLHF. In nucleotides, the CDR3 is TGTGCCTGGAGTCTGTTAACCGGGACAGGGGTGTCACCCCTCCACTTT.

The CDR3 DNA follows: TGTGCCAGCAGCTTCCCTCTTTCAGGGGCCTATGGCTACACCTTC. This encodes CASSFPLSGAYGYTF. V and J are TRBV5-4 and TRBJ1-2; the D gene is possibly TRBD1 (6 bases). CDR1 and CDR2 (germline): SGHNT, YYREEE (reference sequence). The CDR3 is made up of 15 amino acids. V gave up 2 bases and J gave up 4 bases, with 15 bases separating them.

The chain joins TRBV7-6 to TRBJ2-1; 10 positions agree with TRBD1. After removal of 7 bases from V and 8 bases from J, the junction contained 8 bases not matched to a gene. This CDR3 has 14 residues. Germline values: CDR1 SGHVS, CDR2 FNYEAQ. The CDR3 here is CASNRDRGSDEQFF. The CDR3 nucleotides are TGTGCCAGCAACCGGGACAGGGGTTCTGATGAGCAGTTCTTC.

The chain has TRBV4-2 and TRBJ2-2; the D is unclear. Trimming stripped 3 bases from V and 1 base from J, with 6 bases between. This CDR3 has 14 amino acids. From germline, CDR1 is LGHNA and CDR2 YNFKEQ. CDR3 sequence: CASSHSGNTGELFF. The CDR3 DNA reads as TGTGCCAGCAGCCACAGTGGGAACACCGGGGAGCTGTTTTTT.

The V call is TRBV19, the J call TRBJ1-2; the D is unclear. The germline V and J ends were trimmed by 9 bases and 5 bases, with 19 bases remaining between them. The germline CDR1 and CDR2 sequences are LNHDA and SQIVND (reference sequence). The CDR3 runs 14 residues. The CDR3 DNA reads TGTGCCAGCACTGCCGGCGAGGTTCCATATGGCTACACCTTC. Translation gives CASTAGEVPYGYTF.

Only one count was recorded for this clone. The V and J genes are TRBV12-5 and TRBJ2-3; D may be TRBD1 (6 bases). The CDR3 is made up of 16 amino acids. V lost 1 base, J lost 8 bases, and 19 bases lay in between. CDR1 is LGHNT, CDR2 FRNRAP, per germline. The CDR3 region has the DNA TGTGCTAGTGGTTTGGGCACAGGGATCCCTCCGGGTACGCAGTATTTT. It is translated as CASGLGTGIPPGTQYF.

This clone has a single count. This chain uses TRBV5-6 with TRBJ1-1; 12 nucleotides line up with TRBD1. Germline trimming cut 5 bases from V and 2 bases from J; bases unmatched to any gene: 7. Looked up from germline, CDR1 is SGHDT and CDR2 is YYEEEE. The CDR3 spans 16 residues. The CDR3 protein is CASRDGTGGFNTEAFF. The CDR3 DNA reads TGTGCCAGCAGGGACGGGACAGGGGGCTTTAACACTGAAGCTTTCTTT.

CDR3 nucleotides: TGTGCCAGCACCTTGGCGACAGGGGGCGTTTACGAGCAGTACTTC. It encodes CASTLATGGVYEQYF. The gene calls are TRBV6-5 and TRBJ2-7, with 10 nucleotides matching TRBD1. The germline V gene has CDR1 MNHEY and CDR2 SVGAGI. CDR3 length equals 15 residues. The J segment lost 4 bases and the V segment lost 7 bases, leaving 10 bases of the junction unmatched.

The rearrangement joins TRBV7-9 to TRBJ1-5; no clear D. Trimming took off 5 bases at V and 4 bases at J, with 6 bases between the two ends. Per germline, CDR1 SEHNR and CDR2 FQNEAQ (reference sequence). The CDR3 length is 12 residues. Here the CDR3 DNA reads TGTGCCAGCAGCGGGCTGAATCAGCCCCAGCATTTT. Amino acid sequence: CASSGLNQPQHF.

The chain employs TRBV6-5 and TRBJ2-7, with D possibly TRBD1 on 7 matching bases. Trimming took off 6 bases at V and 1 base at J, with 13 bases between the two ends. The CDR3 runs 14 residues. Germline CDR1 and CDR2: MNHEY and SVGAGI. The CDR3 region has the DNA TGTGCCAGCAGGCGGGACAGTAAGTCCTACGAGCAGTACTTC. Its protein product is CASRRDSKSYEQYF.

In regard to this clone: A read error may account for a junction end that differs from germline. The chain is built from TRBV7-8 and TRBJ2-6, with D maybe TRBD1 (5 bases). This CDR3 has 14 amino acids. Germline CDR1 is SGHVS and CDR2 is FQNEAQ. CDR3 protein: CASSTPSGANGLTF. The CDR3 DNA reads as TGTGCCAGCAGTACCCCCTCTGGGGCCAACGGCCTGACTTTC.

The V call is TRBV18, the J call TRBJ1-6, with D unclear. V was clipped by 2 bases and J by 8 bases, with 7 bases between them. CDR1 and CDR2 (germline): KGHSH, LQKENI. This CDR3 comprises 13 residues. The chain's CDR3 is CASSPGRDSPLHF. The CDR3 DNA is TGTGCCAGCTCACCAGGTCGAGATTCACCCCTCCACTTT.

This clone was detected once. The same CDR3 also results from other DNA sequences found in this sample. The chain employs TRBV5-1 and TRBJ1-4; tentatively, D is TRBD1 (5 bases). CDR3 length equals 18 residues. The V gene lost 4 bases and the J gene lost 17 bases, with 36 bases spanning the gap. CDR1 is SGHRS and CDR2 is YFSETQ in the germline V gene. CDR3 nucleotide sequence: TGCGCCAGCAGCGTAATGGGTGTTGGTGGTGCGGGGGAAAATCGGCTTTTTTTT. Amino acid sequence: CASSVMGVGGAGENRLFF.

J is TRBJ1-2 and V is TRBV6-5; 7 bases fit TRBD1. Germline V gene data show CDR1 as MNHEY and CDR2 as SVGAGI. The CDR3 contains 13 residues. The J segment lost 3 bases and the V segment lost 6 bases, leaving 4 bases of the junction unmatched. The CDR3 DNA reads TGTGCCAGCAGCCCGGGGACAGACTATGGCTACACCTTC. It yields the protein CASSPGTDYGYTF.

This clone was observed once. At one end, the junction sequence differs from germline, possibly due to a read error. In the same sample, other DNA sequences code for this CDR3. The chain uses TRBV13 and TRBJ1-1, with D possibly matching TRBD1 (6 bases). The CDR3 is made up of 16 amino acids. The germline gives CDR1 PRHDT, CDR2 FYEKMQ (reference sequence). The DNA for the CDR3 is TGTGCCAGCAGCTTAGCAGGGGACGCGCAGGGCGCTGAAGCCTTCTTT. It yields the protein CASSLAGDAQGAEAFF.

The CDR3 reads CASSLEGTGGDNEQFF. The CDR3, as DNA: TGTGCCAGCAGCTTAGAGGGGACAGGGGGGGACAATGAGCAGTTCTTC. The chain carries TRBV11-3 and TRBJ2-1, with 11 bases that match TRBD1. The CDR3 is 16 residues long. Per the germline V gene, CDR1 is SGHNT and CDR2 is YENEEA. The V segment lost 0 bases and the J segment 5 bases; nucleotides outside the gene matches: 3.

V usage is TRBV6-6 and J usage is TRBJ1-6; D unclear. This CDR3 is built from 14 residues. The V gene's germline CDR1 is MNHNY and CDR2 SVGAGI (reference sequence). With 5 bases removed from V and 9 bases from J, the gap between germline ends came to 14 bases. The CDR3 here is CASSLRTFGSPLHF. The CDR3, as DNA: TGTGCCAGCAGTCTCAGGACTTTCGGTTCACCCCTCCACTTT.

This chain uses TRBV28 with TRBJ2-2; D not certain. The CDR3 consists of 13 residues. Germline values: CDR1 MDHEN, CDR2 SYDVKM. V was shortened by 3 bases and J by 0 bases, with 2 bases between the two germline ends. The DNA for the CDR3 is TGTGCCAGCAGTTTCGCGAACACCGGGGAGCTGTTTTTT. Amino acid sequence: CASSFANTGELFF.

V and J are TRBV7-8 and TRBJ2-2; D is possibly TRBD2 (6 bases). The CDR3 has 13 amino acids. V lost 1 base to trimming and J lost 9 bases, with 9 bases between them. Looked up from germline, CDR1 is SGHVS and CDR2 is FQNEAQ. CDR3 sequence (DNA): TGTGCCAGCAGCTTAGGCGGGACCCGGGAGCTGTTTTTT. It is translated as CASSLGGTRELFF.

Comments on this clone: The sample contains more than one DNA sequence encoding this CDR3. V gene TRBV4-1 combines with J gene TRBJ2-3; 8 bases map to TRBD1. Germline assignment: CDR1 MGHRA and CDR2 YSYEKL. The trim removed 3 bases at V and 5 bases at J, leaving 13 bases unmatched. The CDR3 runs 17 residues. CDR3 in amino acids: CASSQEGGTGFIDTQYF. CDR3 in DNA: TGCGCCAGCAGCCAGGAGGGTGGGACAGGCTTCATAGATACGCAGTATTTT.

The V and J genes are TRBV14 and TRBJ1-3; D call uncertain. Germline assignment: CDR1 SGHDN and CDR2 FVKESK. The V gene lost 4 bases and the J gene lost 4 bases, with 14 bases spanning the gap. CDR3 length: 15 residues. In DNA, the CDR3 is TGTGCCAGCAGCCCCATCAGAGGGCCAGGAAACACCATATATTTT. Amino acids: CASSPIRGPGNTIYF.

This clone showed up just a few times. The rearrangement links TRBV7-9 to TRBJ2-2; 8 bases are shared with TRBD1. CDR1 is SEHNR, CDR2 FQNEAQ, per germline (reference sequence). J gave up 6 bases and V 5 bases, and 17 bases lay outside the gene matches. The CDR3 length is 18 residues. This CDR3 reads CASSLRKGTGRSAGELFF. CDR3 bases: TGTGCCAGCAGCCTGCGCAAAGGGACAGGAAGGAGCGCCGGGGAGCTGTTTTTT.

The rearrangement uses TRBV15 and TRBJ2-6, with D possibly being TRBD2 (5 bases). The germline CDR1 and CDR2 sequences are LNHNV and YYDKDF (reference sequence). The V end was cut by 1 base, the J end by 4 bases, with 11 bases between. The CDR3 covers 16 residues. Here the CDR3 reads CATSRVRGRGANVLTF. CDR3 nucleotide sequence: TGTGCCACCAGCAGAGTACGGGGTCGCGGGGCCAACGTCCTGACTTTC.

This chain uses TRBV6-1 with TRBJ1-3; D gene ambiguous. This CDR3 region has 16 residues. Trimming stripped 2 bases from V and 0 bases from J, with 11 bases between. Germline CDR1 and CDR2: MNHNS and SASEGT. CDR3 sequence reads: CASSEPVARSGNTIYF. The DNA for the CDR3 is TGTGCCAGCAGTGAACCCGTGGCCCGCTCTGGAAACACCATATATTTT.

This clone appeared once. The rearrangement links TRBV6-1 to TRBJ2-1; D gene unclear. The CDR3 is made up of 12 amino acids. Germline values: CDR1 MNHNS, CDR2 SASEGT. Trimming removed 1 base from V and 6 bases from J, with 4 bases in between. The CDR3 protein is CASSEGGNEQFF. Here the CDR3 DNA reads TGTGCCAGCAGTGAAGGAGGCAATGAGCAGTTCTTC.